This TCR beta chain was captured by sequencing in a study of cytomegalovirus exposure and HLA in healthy donors. Primers for the PCR totalled 60 Vbeta and 13 Jbeta. TCRdb's copy holds only in-frame clones and misses some; the assay was immunoSEQ multiplex PCR. The sample consists of some 130,000 clones, approximately 80% of them appearing once. Germline V gene sequence: CDR1 WNHNN, CDR2 SYGVQD (reference sequence). The ends lost 2 bases at V and 6 bases at J; junction bases unmatched: 1. This CDR3 has 15 residues. Sequenced material: PBMCs. This TCR was recovered from a man aged 25 to 40 in good health and CMV-seronegative. The V call is TRBV10-1, the J call TRBJ2-3; 14 positions match TRBD2. The CDR3: CASSEGTSGSDTQYF. The CDR3 nucleotides are TGCGCCAGCAGTGAGGGGACTAGCGGGAGTGATACGCAGTATTTT.